The 16 T cell receptor beta chains presented below share a single source sample, sequenced in a study of identical twins. A single record per CDR3 protein comes from TCRdb applying MiXCR to the 5' RACE reads. The sample has 550,000 to 700,000 distinct CDR3 sequences; around a tenth are singletons. These records were also assigned to another study, of yellow fever vaccine responses in identical twins.

The specimen sequenced was PBMCs. These receptors were taken from a woman under 30 in good health.

There are many counts of this clonotype. The chain carries TRBV12-3 or TRBV12-4 and TRBJ2-3; perhaps TRBD2 as D (7 bases). V lost 4 bases, J lost 4 bases, and 18 bases lay in between. The CDR3 spans 16 residues. The CDR3 DNA follows: TGTGCCAGCAGTTCCATCCATCCGGGGGGCGCAGATACGCAGTATTTT. Amino acids: CASSSIHPGGADTQYF.

This clonotype showed up many times. This sequence joins TRBV10-1 and TRBJ1-1; no definite D call. Germline values: CDR1 WNHNN, CDR2 SYGVQD (reference sequence). Trimming removed 3 bases from V and 6 bases from J, with 11 bases in between. The CDR3 has 13 amino acids. DNA of the CDR3: TGCGCCAGCAGTGACGGGGATAGGGCTGAAGCTTTCTTT. Protein sequence: CASSDGDRAEAFF.

This clonotype was picked up many times. This sequence joins TRBV5-1 and TRBJ2-3; D is possibly TRBD1 (5 bases). From germline, CDR1 is SGHRS and CDR2 YFSETQ. V was clipped by 0 bases and J by 0 bases, with 11 bases between them. CDR3 length equals 16 residues. As DNA, the CDR3 is TGCGCCAGCAGCTTGGATGTAGGGGCTAGCACAGATACGCAGTATTTT. Residues: CASSLDVGASTDTQYF.

This clonotype has ten or more counts. The CDR3 nucleotides are TGCAGTGCCAGAAACCTCGGTCTCAACACTGAAGCTTTCTTT. Its translation: CSARNLGLNTEAFF. The genes are TRBV20-1 and TRBJ1-1; D is undetermined. Between the trimmed V and J ends, which lost 6 bases and 2 bases, there was a span of 16 bases. The CDR3 has 14 amino acids. Germline CDR1 reads DFQATT; CDR2 reads SNEGSKA (reference sequence).

This clonotype occurred a few times. The chain couples TRBV7-9 to TRBJ2-6, with D uncertain. V was cut by 5 bases and J by 3 bases, with 14 bases left in between. Germline CDR1 and CDR2: SEHNR and FQNEAQ (reference sequence). CDR3 length: 16 amino acids. This CDR3 is CASSDTVQFGANVLTF. In DNA form, the CDR3 reads TGTGCCAGCAGCGATACGGTACAGTTTGGGGCCAACGTCCTGACTTTC.

This rearrangement joins TRBV6-2 or TRBV6-3 to TRBJ2-7; TRBD2 matches 10 bases. The CDR3 extends over 16 amino acids. Losses at the gene ends were 2 bases for V and 7 bases for J; bases not matched to a gene: 11. Germline CDR1 is MNHEY and CDR2 is SVGEGT. The CDR3 bases are TGTGCCAGCAGTTACGGTTGGCTAGCGGGAGCTGAGGAGCAGTACTTC. Encoded protein: CASSYGWLAGAEEQYF.

This clonotype was seen many times. This rearrangement joins TRBV5-1 to TRBJ1-2; D unresolved. The CDR3 consists of 15 residues. Germline V gene lookup returns CDR1 SGHRS and CDR2 YFSETQ. V lost 3 bases and J lost 2, with 14 bases in between. The CDR3 is CASSSAWWKNYGYTF. The DNA for the CDR3 is TGCGCCAGCAGCTCCGCTTGGTGGAAAAACTATGGCTACACCTTC.

In this sample, this clonotype turned up a few times. DNA for the CDR3: TGCAGCGCTGACAATGAGCAGTTCTTC. It codes for CSADNEQFF. V and J are TRBV29-1 and TRBJ2-1, with D hard to call. This CDR3 contains 9 residues. The germline gives CDR1 SQVTM, CDR2 ANQGSEA. The germline V and J ends were trimmed by 7 bases and 5 bases, with 3 bases remaining between them.

The sample holds many counts of this clonotype. The chain links TRBV29-1 to TRBJ2-5; a weak D match, TRBD2 (5 bases). Germline values: CDR1 SQVTM, CDR2 ANQGSEA. The CDR3 consists of 13 residues. V was shortened by 3 bases and J by 5 bases, with 13 bases between the two germline ends. The CDR3 region has the DNA TGCAGCGTTGATTTCCCATCGGGGGAGACCCAGTACTTC. Amino acids: CSVDFPSGETQYF.

This chain links TRBV20-1 with TRBJ1-1, with TRBD1 identical over 10 bases. The CDR3 extends over 13 amino acids. V was clipped by 5 bases and J by 3 bases; unmatched bases: 3. CDR1 is DFQATT and CDR2 is SNEGSKA in the germline V gene (reference sequence). For the CDR3, the DNA is TGCAGTGCTGGGACAGGGGCGGACACTGAAGCTTTCTTT. As protein: CSAGTGADTEAFF.

This clonotype was seen many times. This chain links TRBV5-6 with TRBJ2-7; 14 bases map to TRBD2. V lost 2 bases, J lost 6 bases, and 10 bases stayed unmatched. Germline V gene sequence: CDR1 SGHDT, CDR2 YYEEEE. This CDR3 region has 17 residues. The CDR3 protein is CASSLIPGTSGSGEQYF. CDR3 sequence (DNA): TGTGCCAGCAGCTTAATACCCGGGACTAGCGGGAGTGGCGAGCAGTACTTC.

This rearrangement joins TRBV4-2 to TRBJ2-6; 12 bases line up with TRBD1. From germline, CDR1 is LGHNA and CDR2 YNFKEQ. The CDR3 has 19 amino acids. Germline trimming cut 1 base from V and 2 bases from J; bases unmatched to any gene: 6. For the CDR3, the DNA is TGTGCCAGCAGCCAAGCCGGGACAGGGGGCGAAGCTGGGGCCAACGTCCTGACTTTC. It yields the protein CASSQAGTGGEAGANVLTF.

CDR3 sequence: CASSSTGGAGELFF. CDR3 nucleotide sequence: TGTGCCAGCAGCTCGACAGGGGGAGCCGGGGAGCTGTTTTTT. The V call is TRBV7-6, the J call TRBJ2-2; TRBD1 matches 9 bases. The CDR3 length is 14 residues. Losses at the gene ends were 4 bases for V and 6 bases for J; bases not matched to a gene: 3. Per the germline V gene, CDR1 is SGHVS and CDR2 is FNYEAQ. Drawing the rest from reference TRBV7-6 and TRBJ2-2, the complete variable domain is GAGVSQSPRYKVTKRGQDVALRCDPISGHVSLYWYRQALGQGPEFLTYFNYEAQQDKSGLPNDRFSAERPEGSISTLTIQRTEQRDSAMYRCASSSTGGAGELFFGEGSRLTVL.

In this sample, this clonotype turned up a few times. This chain uses TRBV3-1 with TRBJ1-2, with 9 bases fitting TRBD1. After removal of 8 bases from V and 6 bases from J, the junction contained 1 base not matched to a gene. Germline V gives CDR1 LGHDT, CDR2 YNNKEL (reference sequence). The CDR3 spans 11 residues. CDR3: CASGTGNGYTF. The DNA for the CDR3 is TGTGCCAGCGGGACAGGGAATGGCTACACCTTC.

The V call is TRBV27, the J call TRBJ2-4; maybe TRBD1 (6 bases). From germline, CDR1 is MNHEY and CDR2 SMNVEV (reference sequence). V was trimmed by 2 bases and J by 7 bases, leaving 12 bases between them. The CDR3 spans 14 residues. The CDR3 here is CASSLGTRGNIQYF. The CDR3 bases are TGTGCCAGCAGTTTAGGGACAAGGGGTAACATTCAGTACTTC.

J is TRBJ2-7 and V is TRBV7-8; 8 bases agree with TRBD2. Looked up from germline, CDR1 is SGHVS and CDR2 is FQNEAQ. V dropped 5 bases and J dropped 0; count of bases not matched to a gene: 6. The CDR3 runs to 15 residues. The CDR3 DNA reads as TGTGCCAGCAGCAGGATAGCGGGGAACTCCTACGAGCAGTACTTC. This translates into CASSRIAGNSYEQYF.